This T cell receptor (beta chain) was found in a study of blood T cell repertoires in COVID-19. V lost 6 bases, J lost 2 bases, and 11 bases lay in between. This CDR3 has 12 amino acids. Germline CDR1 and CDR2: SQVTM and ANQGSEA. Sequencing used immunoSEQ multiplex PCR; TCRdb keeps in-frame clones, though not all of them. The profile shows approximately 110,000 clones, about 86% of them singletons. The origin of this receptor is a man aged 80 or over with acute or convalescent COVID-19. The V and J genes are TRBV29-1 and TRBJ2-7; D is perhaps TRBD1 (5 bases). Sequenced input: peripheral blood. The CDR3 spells CSVFGQPYEQYF. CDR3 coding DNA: TGCAGCGTCTTTGGACAACCCTACGAGCAGTACTTC.